This TCR beta chain was recorded in a study of T cell changes during pregnancy in multiple sclerosis. This CDR3 is 16 amino acids long. Germline CDR1 and CDR2: MDHEN and SYDVKM. Trimming shortened V by 8 bases and J by 0 bases, and 16 bases separated the two germline ends. Clones were read by immunoSEQ multiplex PCR, and TCRdb kept only the in-frame ones, dropping some. The sample lists about 56,000 clones, around nine tenths occurring once. The rearrangement links TRBV28 to TRBJ2-2, with D perhaps assigned TRBD1 or TRBD2 (5 bases each). Input material: peripheral blood from another person, used as feeder cells. The sequence derives from a human donor whose cells served as feeder cells for cultures in a pregnancy study. The CDR3 reads CASGGGDATNTGELFF. CDR3 in DNA: TGTGCCAGCGGTGGGGGAGATGCCACGAACACCGGGGAGCTGTTTTTT.